Below, 17 T cell receptor beta chains from the same sample are listed, as sequenced in a study of Ad26.COV2.S vaccination and SARS-CoV-2 variants. Treatment given: 15 to 20 received Ad26.COV2.S at low or high dose, single or two shots; 5 received placebo; per-sample allocation not given. The investigators took samples on day 63 after the first vaccine or placebo injection. Assay: immunoSEQ multiplex PCR; the TCRdb copy retains only in-frame clones and omits some. Among roughly 410,000 clones listed, 83% were seen once. The source material was peripheral blood, sampled in a trial of Ad26.COV2.S vaccine versus placebo. The receptor set was obtained from a person between 18 and 65 years old who received the Ad26.COV2.S COVID-19 vaccine or a placebo.

The genes are TRBV15 and TRBJ2-3, with 13 bases aligning to TRBD2. V gave up 3 bases and J gave up 0 bases; unmatched junction bases: 6. CDR1 is LNHNV, CDR2 YYDKDF, per germline (reference sequence). There are 18 residues in the CDR3. DNA of the CDR3: TGTGCCACCAGCAGTCTCAGGACTAGCGGGAGAAGCACAGATACGCAGTATTTT. The encoded protein is CATSSLRTSGRSTDTQYF.

This chain joins TRBV4-1 and TRBJ2-2; D is perhaps TRBD1 or TRBD2 (6 bases each). V was clipped by 4 bases and J by 14 bases, with 20 bases between them. From germline, CDR1 is MGHRA and CDR2 YSYEKL. This CDR3 is built from 14 residues. The CDR3 nucleotides read TGCGCCAGCAGCCTCGGTCTCGGGGGCGCGGACCTGTTTTTT. Its translation: CASSLGLGGADLFF.

This clone turned up a few times. This chain connects TRBV9 to TRBJ1-3; 8 bases agree with TRBD1. The length of the CDR3 is 16 residues. CDR1 and CDR2 from the germline V gene are SGDLS and YYNGEE. J gave up 0 bases and V 3 bases, and 5 bases lay outside the gene matches. The CDR3 reads CASSGQGLSSGNTIYF. CDR3 in DNA: TGTGCCAGCAGCGGACAGGGGCTCAGCTCTGGAAACACCATATATTTT.

This clone was found a few times. The chain recombines TRBV5-1 with TRBJ2-7; 9 nucleotides line up with TRBD2. The germline V gene encodes CDR1 SGHRS and CDR2 YFSETQ. The CDR3 runs 13 residues. The trim removed 5 bases at V and 6 bases at J, leaving 6 bases unmatched. CDR3 in amino acids: CASRVPAGGEQYF. DNA of the CDR3: TGCGCCAGCAGGGTCCCAGCGGGAGGCGAGCAGTACTTC.

The chain joins TRBV3-1 (or the pseudogene TRBV3-2) to TRBJ1-3, with a weak D call TRBD1 (6 bases). V lost 0 bases and J 3 bases, leaving 9 bases between the germline ends. The CDR3 sequence is 15 residues long. Per the germline V gene, CDR1 is LGHDT and CDR2 is YNNKEL (reference sequence). The CDR3 protein is CASSQDGGHGNTIYF. CDR3 nucleotides: TGTGCCAGCAGCCAAGATGGGGGGCATGGAAACACCATATATTTT.

The CDR3 reads CATGTGDTEAFF. As DNA, the CDR3 is TGTGCCACCGGGACAGGTGACACTGAAGCTTTCTTT. The rearrangement joins TRBV19 to TRBJ1-1; TRBD1 matches 8 bases. CDR3 length: 12 amino acids. V was clipped by 10 bases and J by 3 bases; unmatched bases: 4. Looked up from germline, CDR1 is LNHDA and CDR2 is SQIVND (reference sequence). The whole variable domain, filled in from reference TRBV19 and TRBJ1-1, reads DGGITQSPKYLFRKEGQNVTLSCEQNLNHDAMYWYRQDPGQGLRLIYYSQIVNDFQKGDIAEGYSVSREKKESFPLTVTSAQKNPTAFYLCATGTGDTEAFFGQGTRLTVV.

This chain links TRBV19 with TRBJ2-1, with 10 bases lining up with TRBD2. The CDR3 is made up of 15 amino acids. Germline V CDR1 and CDR2: LNHDA, SQIVND (reference sequence). Trimming took 3 bases from V and 6 from J; bases not matched to a gene: 5. CDR3 nucleotide sequence: TGTGCCAGTAGTATTGGCCTAGCGGGAGTCAATGAGCAGTTCTTC. This sequence encodes CASSIGLAGVNEQFF.

The rearrangement joins TRBV6-1 to TRBJ1-5; D is ambiguous. The V gene lost 3 bases and the J gene lost 5 bases, with 5 bases spanning the gap. CDR1 MNHNS and CDR2 SASEGT come from the germline V gene. The CDR3 is made up of 12 amino acids. CDR3 loop: CASSEIYQPQHF. CDR3 bases: TGTGCCAGCAGTGAGATTTATCAGCCCCAGCATTTT.

This chain links TRBV2 with TRBJ1-2; unclear D gene. The ends were cut back, 3 bases at V and 8 bases at J, with 13 bases in the middle. CDR3 length: 13 amino acids. Germline assignment: CDR1 SNHLY and CDR2 FYNNEI. CDR3 nucleotides: TGTGCCAGCAGTGAGGGTATAGCAGTCGGCTACACCTTC. It specifies CASSEGIAVGYTF. The full variable domain, completed using reference TRBV2 and TRBJ1-2, is EPEVTQTPSHQVTQMGQEVILRCVPISNHLYFYWYRQILGQKVEFLVSFYNNEISEKSEIFDDQFSVERPDGSNFTLKIRSTKLEDSAMYFCASSEGIAVGYTFGSGTRLTVV.

Here the CDR3 DNA reads TGTGCCCGGAAAGCCCTGGGGGCCACAGATACGCAGTATTTT. This gives the protein CARKALGATDTQYF. The V call is TRBV30, the J call TRBJ2-3; tentative D call: TRBD1 (6 bases). The CDR3 extends over 14 amino acids. CDR1 and CDR2 (germline): GTSNPN, SVGIG (reference sequence). V was shortened by 8 bases and J by 2 bases, with 17 bases between the two germline ends. Complete variable domain (other parts from reference TRBV30 and TRBJ2-3): SQTIHQWPATLVQPVGSPLSLECTVEGTSNPNLYWYRQAAGRGLQLLFYSVGIGQISSEVPQNLSASRPQDRQFILSSKKLLLSDSGFYLCARKALGATDTQYFGPGTRLTVL.

The V call is TRBV5-6, the J call TRBJ1-5; D possibly corresponds to TRBD1 (5 bases). The CDR3 is made up of 18 amino acids. Germline assignment: CDR1 SGHDT and CDR2 YYEEEE. V lost 1 base and J 1 base, leaving 18 bases between the germline ends. The CDR3 sequence is CASSLWGQGRGSNQPQHF. In DNA, the CDR3 is TGTGCCAGCAGCTTGTGGGGCCAGGGAAGGGGAAGCAATCAGCCCCAGCATTTT.

V usage is TRBV27 and J usage is TRBJ1-2; a weak D match, TRBD1 (5 bases). Germline V gives CDR1 MNHEY, CDR2 SMNVEV (reference sequence). V was clipped by 0 bases and J by 4 bases, with 15 bases between them. The CDR3 is 16 amino acids. In DNA form, the CDR3 reads TGTGCCAGCAGTTTATCGTGGCAGGGCCCACTCTATGGCTACACCTTC. Its protein product is CASSLSWQGPLYGYTF.

The chain has TRBV11-2 and TRBJ2-2; D unresolved. Germline V gives CDR1 SGHAT, CDR2 FQNNGV. Trimming took off 3 bases at V and 3 bases at J, with 11 bases between the two ends. The CDR3 has 15 residues. The CDR3 here is CASSFTSSHTGELFF. CDR3 DNA: TGTGCCAGCAGCTTTACGAGTAGCCACACCGGGGAGCTGTTTTTT.

This clone has only one observation. This chain uses TRBV4-2 with TRBJ2-7; TRBD2 matches at 13 bases. V was pared by 3 bases and J by 9 bases, with 8 bases of the junction left unmatched. The germline V gene has CDR1 LGHNA and CDR2 YNFKEQ. The CDR3 loop spans 15 amino acids. CDR3 protein: CASSQGTSGRAGQYF. CDR3 bases: TGTGCCAGCAGCCAGGGTACTAGCGGGAGGGCCGGGCAGTACTTC.

The rearrangement links TRBV19 to TRBJ1-2; 8 positions match TRBD1. The V and J ends lost 0 bases and 6 bases, in that order; junction bases with no gene match: 3. Looked up from germline, CDR1 is LNHDA and CDR2 is SQIVND (reference sequence). The CDR3 extends over 14 amino acids. CDR3 amino acids: CASSIDRGLDGYTF. CDR3 coding DNA: TGTGCCAGTAGTATAGACAGGGGGCTTGATGGCTACACCTTC.

The chain couples TRBV28 to TRBJ2-7; 11 nucleotides match TRBD1. Germline lookup yields CDR1 MDHEN and CDR2 SYDVKM. V shed 5 bases and J 6 bases; nucleotides not matched to a gene: 6. The CDR3 loop spans 14 amino acids. CDR3 amino acids: CASSPGQGGSEQYF. CDR3 DNA: TGTGCCAGCAGTCCGGGACAGGGGGGTAGCGAGCAGTACTTC.

This chain uses TRBV9 with TRBJ2-7; the match to TRBD1 covers 8 bases. The CDR3 loop spans 15 amino acids. In germline, CDR1 is SGDLS, CDR2 YYNGEE. Trimming at V came to 0 bases and at J to 2 bases, leaving 4 bases not matched to a gene. CDR3 nucleotide sequence: TGTGCCAGCAGCGTAGCAGGGACAGGAACCTACGAGCAGTACTTC. Its protein is CASSVAGTGTYEQYF. Full variable domain (remainder filled in from reference TRBV9 and TRBJ2-7): DSGVTQTPKHLITATGQRVTLRCSPRSGDLSVYWYQQSLDQGLQFLIQYYNGEERAKGNILERFSAQQFPDLHSELNLSSLELGDSALYFCASSVAGTGTYEQYFGPGTRLTVT.